This T cell receptor beta chain was sequenced in a study of blood T cell repertoires in COVID-19. Overall study: Samples taken during acute and convalescent COVID-19 were collected in the United States, Italy and Spain. Sources were T cells, B-cell-depleted T cells, or PBMCs; the material itself was cDNA or gDNA.

Methods used by the authors: For nucleated cells, counts were estimated from reference gene primer amplification. Clones were read by immunoSEQ multiplex PCR, and TCRdb kept only the in-frame ones, dropping some. V, J and clone size were drawn from that table, and D and trimming were deduced from the DNA. The sample includes 200,000 or so clones, roughly 79% of them seen just once. CDR1 and CDR2 (germline): SGHTA, FQGTGA. The CDR3 covers 15 residues. Trimming took 5 bases from V and 1 from J, leaving 12 bases between them. The V gene is TRBV7-3, the J gene TRBJ2-1; weak D call: TRBD2 (5 bases). The sequence was collected from a man aged 55 to 69 with active or convalescent COVID-19. The sample comprised peripheral blood. CDR3 residues: CASSPDYQSYNEQFF. As DNA, the CDR3 is TGTGCCAGCAGCCCAGACTACCAGTCCTACAATGAGCAGTTCTTC.